This record looks at one T cell receptor beta chain sequence and its context. No cognate antigen has been identified for it. No base qualities exist here, and no much larger clone lies one base off it. In the paper's terms, the time point label means: around 4 weeks on oral tofacitinib. The treatment or condition label for this specimen denotes: oral pan-JAK inhibitor, 5-10 mg twice daily. Lesional scalp punch biopsies and peripheral blood were obtained from alopecia areata patients. PBMCs were isolated by density centrifugation and stained for CD3, CD4 and CD8, and CD4+ and CD8+ T cells were sorted on a FACSAria. The record originates from a study of CD8+ T cells in alopecia areata (dated by TCRdb to between 2017 and 2018). About the full investigation: Treated patients were enrolled in an open-label pilot trial of oral tofacitinib, 5 to 10 mg twice daily, for moderate-to-severe alopecia areata. Scalp clonality was compared among normal scalp (n=4), patchy alopecia areata scalp (n=8), and alopecia totalis/universalis scalp (n=8). On the human side, TCRbeta sequencing was run on scalp tissue and on sorted CD4+ and CD8+ peripheral blood T cells from healthy controls and from alopecia areata patients with either patchy or totalis/universalis disease. TCRbeta CDR3 regions were amplified by immunoSEQ multiplex PCR using 35 Vbeta forward and 13 Jbeta reverse primers. To study T cell clonal expansion in alopecia areata, the researchers applied high-throughput TCRbeta sequencing to both the C3H/HeJ mouse model and human patients. Tofacitinib-treated patients had biopsies at baseline and at 4 and 24 weeks of treatment, with a later scalp biopsy in several patients. Disease severity in treated patients was measured with the SALT score, which quantifies the percentage of affected scalp surface area. The RNA source kit depended on sample type: the PAXgene miRNA kit for fixed scalp, the miRNeasy kit for PBMCs, and the RNeasy kit for mouse skin. Patients received tofacitinib for 6 to 18 months and were then followed off drug for 6 months to check for delayed response and recurrence.

Library preparation employed the immunoSEQ multiplex PCR assay. RNA was extracted from all samples and reverse transcribed into cDNA, which served as template for TCR sequencing. SuperScript III was used for first-strand cDNA synthesis, primed with a 2:1 mix of oligo-dT and random hexamers. A synthetic immune receptor repertoire was used to measure amplification bias, and any remaining bias was corrected computationally. Concerning the study's data processing: Raw reads were preprocessed to remove errors, and CDR3 was defined by IMGT conventions from the conserved cysteine to phenylalanine. To get clonality, Shannon entropy was normalized by log2 of the number of productive unique TCRs and the result was subtracted from 1. Scalp TCRbeta sequences were cross-referenced with sorted blood CD4 and CD8 repertoires so that the CD4 or CD8 identity of scalp clones could be inferred. TCRdb's version of the immuneACCESS table is confined to in-frame rearrangements and falls short of the full clone set. An unresolved V gene accounts for under half of the shortfall where checked; the remainder is of unknown origin. For V, J and clone size, that table is used; D and trimming come from the DNA. The sample records 120,000 to 150,000 clones, roughly four fifths of which are singletons. Approximately 25% of the sample belongs to the ten largest clones.

Study-wide conclusions, independent of this receptor: Shared TCR sequences between patients were less evident than in mice, which may be partly attributable to HLA diversity in the patient population. Scalp TCR repertoire analysis is complicated because resident alphabeta T cells in normal human skin are also sequenced, whereas mouse skin is dominated by gammadelta T cells. Because the treated cohort was small and had only one nonresponder, larger studies are needed to examine links between baseline CD8+ expansion and response. During tofacitinib treatment, many expanded lesional clones remained in scalp and blood, and this persistence may partly explain relapse after treatment is stopped. Higher clonality and more expanded CD8+ clones were observed in lesional scalp than in normal scalp, particularly in alopecia totalis/universalis, a finding suggestive of antigenic drive. Scalp clonality and the number of expanded CD8+ clones among the top 100 scalp clones were significantly decreased by tofacitinib.

V loses 2 bases of germline sequence and J loses 4 bases, and the interval between the two ends is 12 bases. From the cysteine up to the phenylalanine, the CDR3 has a length of 16 residues. The entry retains the CDR3 DNA only, 48 bases that are in frame from base 1. CDR1 and CDR2, looked up from the germline V gene (reference sequence), are MNHEY and SMNVEV. The receptor chain draws on TRBV27 and TRBJ1-6; the D gene is not confidently resolved. The origin of this receptor is a human donor with alopecia areata. This material consisted of CD8+ T cells sorted from blood, taken at week 4, from a patient treated with tofacitinib. CDR3 loop: CASSLNSRSYNSPLHF. The nucleotide sequence is TGTGCCAGCAGTTTAAATTCACGGTCTTATAATTCACCCCTCCACTTT.